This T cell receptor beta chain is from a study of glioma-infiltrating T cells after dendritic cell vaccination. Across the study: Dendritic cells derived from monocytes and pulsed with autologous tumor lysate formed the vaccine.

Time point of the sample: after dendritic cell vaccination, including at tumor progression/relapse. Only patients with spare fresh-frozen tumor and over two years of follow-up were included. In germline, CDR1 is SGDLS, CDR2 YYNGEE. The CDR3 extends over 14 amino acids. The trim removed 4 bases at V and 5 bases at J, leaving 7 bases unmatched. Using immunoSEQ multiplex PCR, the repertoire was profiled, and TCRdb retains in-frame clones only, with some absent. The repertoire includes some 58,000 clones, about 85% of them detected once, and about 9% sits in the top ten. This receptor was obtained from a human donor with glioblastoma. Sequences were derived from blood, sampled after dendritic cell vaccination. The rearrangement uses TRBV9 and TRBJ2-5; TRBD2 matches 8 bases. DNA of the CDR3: TGTGCCAGCAGCCCGCCGGGGGGGCCGGAGACCCAGTACTTC. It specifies CASSPPGGPETQYF.